Listed here is a single T cell receptor (beta chain). The entry originates in a study of T-cell reconstitution after alpha-beta-depleted transplantation in children. Germline V gives CDR1 SGHTA, CDR2 FQGTGA. The length of the CDR3 is 18 residues. Deletions cut 2 bases from V and 3 bases from J, with 23 bases between. Unique molecular identifiers were incorporated when the TCRbeta library was constructed. Each CDR3 protein gets one entry after TCRdb re-called the PCR reads with MiXCR. The sample has roughly 500,000 distinct CDR3 sequences, roughly an eighth seen once. V usage is TRBV7-3 and J usage is TRBJ2-7; TRBD1 is a possible D gene (6 bases). Sequencing was performed on PBMCs from the stem cell graft donor, taken from the stem cell graft. This clonotype was sampled from a human donor who donated a stem cell graft to a child with combined immunodeficiency. CDR3 loop: CASSLFGWSVRGLYEQYF. The CDR3, as DNA: TGTGCCAGCAGCTTATTTGGGTGGAGTGTCAGGGGCCTCTACGAGCAGTACTTC.